The T cell receptor beta chain described here comes from a study of blood T cell repertoires in COVID-19. In the study overall: Collection of acute and convalescent COVID-19 samples took place in the United States, Italy and Spain.

Authors' processing steps: Amplified reference gene primers provided the basis for estimating nucleated cell counts. The data were produced by immunoSEQ multiplex PCR, yet TCRdb's version contains in-frame clones alone and is incomplete. The DNA was the basis for D and trimming; V, J and clone size are from that table. The sample shows about 110,000 clones, roughly 85% of them seen only once. The CDR3 sequence is 14 residues long. In germline, CDR1 is SGHVS, CDR2 FQNEAQ. Trimming stripped 6 bases from V and 8 bases from J, with 17 bases between. Sequencing input: peripheral blood. The TCR comes from a woman aged 55 to 70 with acute or convalescent COVID-19. The gene calls are TRBV7-8 and TRBJ2-1, with D maybe TRBD1 (6 bases). Here the CDR3 reads CASRPGPGVYEQFF. In DNA, the CDR3 is TGTGCCAGCAGGCCCGGGCCAGGGGTTTATGAGCAGTTCTTC.